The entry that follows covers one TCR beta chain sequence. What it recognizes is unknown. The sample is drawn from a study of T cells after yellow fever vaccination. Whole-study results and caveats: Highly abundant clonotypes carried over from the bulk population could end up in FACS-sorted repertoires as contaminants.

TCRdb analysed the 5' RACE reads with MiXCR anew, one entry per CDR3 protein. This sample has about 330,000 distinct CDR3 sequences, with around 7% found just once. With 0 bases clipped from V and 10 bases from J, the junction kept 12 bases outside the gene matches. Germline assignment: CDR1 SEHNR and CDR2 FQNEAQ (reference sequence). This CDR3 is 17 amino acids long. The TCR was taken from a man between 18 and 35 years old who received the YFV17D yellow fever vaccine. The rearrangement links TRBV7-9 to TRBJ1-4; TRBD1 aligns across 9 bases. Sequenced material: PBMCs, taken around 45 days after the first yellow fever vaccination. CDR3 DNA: TGTGCCAGCAGCTTAGCGGGGACAGGGTATGATCCCGGAAAACTGTTTTTT. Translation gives CASSLAGTGYDPGKLFF. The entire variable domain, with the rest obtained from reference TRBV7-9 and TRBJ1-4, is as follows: DTGVSQNPRHKITKRGQNVTFRCDPISEHNRLYWYRQTLGQGPEFLTYFQNEAQLEKSRLLSDRFSAERPKGSFSTLEIQRTEQGDSAMYLCASSLAGTGYDPGKLFFGSGTQLSVL.